Listed below are T cell receptor beta chains from one sample, sequenced in a study of early T cells in non-severe SARS-CoV-2 infection. TCRdb called the 5' RACE reads again in MiXCR, with one record for every CDR3 protein. The sample includes about 94,000 distinct CDR3 sequences, over 10% seen only once; the top ten take approximately 2%. The sample consisted of whole blood. All receptors come from an adult who was a healthcare worker with PCR-confirmed SARS-CoV-2 infection or an uninfected control (not recorded which). The CDR3 runs from the conserved cysteine through the conserved F or W. The order of the fields is J gene, V gene, CDR3 protein.

>TRBJ1-1|TRBV20-1
CSARSGVVGAFF
>TRBJ2-2|TRBV6-2/TRBV6-3
CASRVRGPTGARGELFF
>TRBJ1-2|TRBV15
CATSILGGGYTF
>TRBJ1-5|TRBV5-1
CASTRTGNYNNQPQHF
>TRBJ2-2|TRBV7-6
CASSARHGTGELFF
>TRBJ1-1|TRBV18
CASSPPGRPNTEAFF
>TRBJ2-7|TRBV12-3/TRBV12-4
CASSFVTGFSEQYF
>TRBJ1-1|TRBV29-1
CSVRQLEAFF
>TRBJ1-2|TRBV20-1
CSARENRVF
>TRBJ1-5|TRBV4-1
CASSQGTASSNQPQHF
>TRBJ1-6|TRBV7-2
CASSFYGTGLSPLHF
>TRBJ1-5|TRBV28
CASSPGTGTGQPQHF
>TRBJ2-1|TRBV2
CASRENLSGIYNEQFF
>TRBJ2-2|TRBV12-5
CASGLGLAAGELFF
>TRBJ1-1|TRBV6-5
CASSRASFDMNTEAFF
>TRBJ1-2|TRBV4-3
CASSQEGDSRGYTF
>TRBJ2-7|TRBV19
CASSIYGGASYEQYF